Listed here are 28 T cell receptor beta chains from one sample, sequenced in a study of shared clonotypes between healthy human individuals. The table came from immunoSEQ multiplex PCR; TCRdb's copy has only in-frame clones and leaves some out. In the table there are millions of clones, over 85% of which are singletons. The sample taken for sequencing was naive CD4+ T cells sorted from blood. This sample's subset: CD45RA+ positively selected. The receptors here all came from a man aged 18-30 years in good health.

This chain links TRBV11-2 with TRBJ2-1; D perhaps matches TRBD2 (6 bases). Germline V gene lookup returns CDR1 SGHAT and CDR2 FQNNGV. The CDR3 covers 16 residues. V was shortened by 2 bases and J by 1 base, with 12 bases between the two germline ends. The CDR3 region is CASSLRTGGSYNEQFF. For the CDR3, the DNA is TGTGCCAGCAGCTTAAGGACTGGGGGGTCCTACAATGAGCAGTTCTTC. Full variable domain (rest looked up from reference TRBV11-2 and TRBJ2-1): EAGVAQSPRYKIIEKRQSVAFWCNPISGHATLYWYQQILGQGPKLLIQFQNNGVVDDSQLPKDRFSAERLKGVDSTLKIQPAKLEDSAVYLCASSLRTGGSYNEQFFGPGTRLTVL.

The V gene is TRBV5-1, the J gene TRBJ2-7, with no clear D. Germline V gene lookup returns CDR1 SGHRS and CDR2 YFSETQ. This CDR3 is 14 amino acids long. Trimming removed 1 base from V and 4 bases from J, with 12 bases in between. The CDR3 coding sequence is TGCGCCAGCAGCTTGTCGGTGGGCGCGTACGAGCAGTACTTC. Its translation is CASSLSVGAYEQYF.

This clone was detected once. The chain uses TRBV11-2 and TRBJ2-3; D not resolved. CDR3 length: 11 residues. In germline, CDR1 is SGHAT, CDR2 FQNNGV. Deletions cut 5 bases from V and 5 bases from J, with 5 bases between. The DNA for the CDR3 is TGTGCCAGCAGCCGTATAGATACGCAGTATTTT. Residues: CASSRIDTQYF.

This rearrangement joins TRBV9 to TRBJ2-5; TRBD1 might be the D (6 bases). Germline assignment: CDR1 SGDLS and CDR2 YYNGEE. Trimming removed 3 bases from V and 5 bases from J, with 14 bases in between. This CDR3 spans 14 amino acids. Here the CDR3 DNA reads TGTGCCAGCAGCGACCACTCAGGGGTGGAGACCCAGTACTTC. It codes for CASSDHSGVETQYF.

This clone was counted once. The chain employs TRBV6-5 and TRBJ1-1, with a tentative D call TRBD1 (6 bases). CDR3 size: 14 residues. Germline assignment: CDR1 MNHEY and CDR2 SVGAGI. Trimming shortened V by 4 bases and J by 1 base, and 10 bases separated the two germline ends. The CDR3 sequence: CASSLGAANTEAFF. CDR3 DNA: TGTGCCAGCAGTTTGGGGGCAGCGAACACTGAAGCTTTCTTT.

The rearrangement links TRBV18 to TRBJ2-7, with TRBD1 matching 10 bases. Germline trimming cut 3 bases from V and 6 bases from J; bases unmatched to any gene: 5. The CDR3 length is 14 residues. Germline assignment: CDR1 KGHSH and CDR2 LQKENI. Here the CDR3 DNA reads TGTGCCAGCTCACCGGGACAGGGGAGTTCCGAGCAGTACTTC. It translates to CASSPGQGSSEQYF.

This chain uses TRBV5-4 with TRBJ1-1, with a tentative D call TRBD1 (6 bases). CDR3 length equals 13 residues. V was pared by 10 bases and J by 5 bases, with 18 bases between. The V gene's germline CDR1 is SGHNT and CDR2 YYREEE (reference sequence). The CDR3 DNA follows: TGTGCCGGGTCCCACAGGGATTTTACTGAAGCTTTCTTT. This encodes CAGSHRDFTEAFF.

The V and J genes are TRBV27 and TRBJ1-2; a weak D match, TRBD1 (5 bases). The V and J ends lost 5 bases and 5 bases respectively, with 18 bases between them. The CDR3 runs 15 residues. From germline, CDR1 is MNHEY and CDR2 SMNVEV (reference sequence). The CDR3 region is CASSPASRRGYGYTF. CDR3 nucleotide sequence: TGTGCCAGCAGTCCTGCGTCCCGAAGGGGTTATGGCTACACCTTC.

This clone was seen more than once but under ten times. The chain carries TRBV7-6 and TRBJ1-6, with 8 bases aligning to TRBD1. The CDR3 consists of 17 residues. V shed 4 bases, J shed 7 bases, and the junction held 12 bases outside the gene matches. Germline-derived CDR1 and CDR2 are SGHVS and FNYEAQ. The chain's CDR3 is CASSSGTGPTLNSPLHF. For the CDR3, the DNA is TGTGCCAGCAGCTCAGGGACAGGCCCGACCCTCAATTCACCCCTCCACTTT.

The chain couples TRBV7-9 to TRBJ2-3; D call uncertain. The CDR3 contains 16 residues. Looked up from germline, CDR1 is SEHNR and CDR2 is FQNEAQ (reference sequence). V dropped 0 bases and J dropped 0 bases, with 10 bases sitting between them. This CDR3 reads CASSLAPAASTDTQYF. The CDR3 bases are TGTGCCAGCAGCTTAGCACCGGCTGCTAGCACAGATACGCAGTATTTT. Filled out from reference TRBV7-9 and TRBJ2-3, the complete variable domain reads DTGVSQNPRHKITKRGQNVTFRCDPISEHNRLYWYRQTLGQGPEFLTYFQNEAQLEKSRLLSDRFSAERPKGSFSTLEIQRTEQGDSAMYLCASSLAPAASTDTQYFGPGTRLTVL.

The chain employs TRBV10-3 and TRBJ2-2; 8 bases agree with TRBD1. Germline values: CDR1 ENHRY, CDR2 SYGVKD. Losses at the gene ends were 4 bases for V and 0 bases for J; bases not matched to a gene: 4. The length of the CDR3 is 16 residues. Here the CDR3 DNA reads TGTGCCATCAGTGCCGGGACAGGCTCGAACACCGGGGAGCTGTTTTTT. Encoded protein: CAISAGTGSNTGELFF.

The chain employs TRBV2 and TRBJ1-6; D is unresolved. The CDR3 consists of 11 residues. V dropped 6 bases and J dropped 14 bases, with 11 bases sitting between them. Germline lookup yields CDR1 SNHLY and CDR2 FYNNEI. The CDR3 DNA reads TGTGCCAGCAGCGGCGAGAGTACCCTCCACTTT. It is translated as CASSGESTLHF.

This sequence joins TRBV7-9 and TRBJ1-6; D is undetermined. V was clipped by 1 base and J by 8 bases, with 12 bases between them. Per the germline V gene, CDR1 is SEHNR and CDR2 is FQNEAQ (reference sequence). The CDR3 length is 15 residues. Here the CDR3 DNA reads TGTGCCAGCAGCTTAGGAGGGTTGGAGTATTCACCCCTCCACTTT. Protein: CASSLGGLEYSPLHF. Variable domain in full (rest from reference TRBV7-9 and TRBJ1-6): DTGVSQNPRHKITKRGQNVTFRCDPISEHNRLYWYRQTLGQGPEFLTYFQNEAQLEKSRLLSDRFSAERPKGSFSTLEIQRTEQGDSAMYLCASSLGGLEYSPLHFGNGTRLTVT.

This rearrangement joins TRBV13 to TRBJ2-7, with TRBD2 matching 8 bases. The V segment lost 5 bases and the J segment 0 bases; nucleotides outside the gene matches: 12. Germline V gene lookup returns CDR1 PRHDT and CDR2 FYEKMQ (reference sequence). CDR3 size: 17 residues. DNA of the CDR3: TGTGCCAGCAGCCTCCAGCGGGAGTGGGGCCTCTCCTACGAGCAGTACTTC. It specifies CASSLQREWGLSYEQYF.

This chain connects TRBV7-8 to TRBJ2-3, with D possibly matching TRBD1 (6 bases). This CDR3 spans 14 amino acids. In germline, CDR1 is SGHVS, CDR2 FQNEAQ. V was shortened by 7 bases and J by 6 bases, with 17 bases between the two germline ends. The CDR3 here is CASNLQGIRDTQYF. The CDR3 DNA reads as TGTGCCAGCAACCTACAGGGAATCAGGGATACGCAGTATTTT. The full variable domain, its missing parts supplied by reference TRBV7-8 and TRBJ2-3, is GAGVSQSPRYKVAKRGQDVALRCDPISGHVSLFWYQQALGQGPEFLTYFQNEAQLDKSGLPSDRFFAERPEGSVSTLKIQRTQQEDSAVYLCASNLQGIRDTQYFGPGTRLTVL.

The chain links TRBV29-1 to TRBJ2-7, with TRBD1 identical over 7 bases. V lost 6 bases, J lost 0 bases, and 8 bases stayed unmatched. CDR1 and CDR2 (germline): SQVTM, ANQGSEA. The CDR3 spans 14 residues. The CDR3 DNA is TGCAGCGTGGGAGACAGGGAGAGCTCCTACGAGCAGTACTTC. Amino acid sequence: CSVGDRESSYEQYF.

The chain joins TRBV5-1 to TRBJ2-5; 7 bases match TRBD2. Per the germline V gene, CDR1 is SGHRS and CDR2 is YFSETQ. V lost 1 base, J lost 5 bases, and 8 bases stayed unmatched. The CDR3 consists of 15 residues. The CDR3 protein is CASSLYGSGYETQYF. The DNA for the CDR3 is TGCGCCAGCAGCTTGTACGGTAGCGGGTATGAGACCCAGTACTTC.

Details on this clone: The junction departs from the called germline gene at one end, perhaps through a read error. The genes are TRBV7-7 and TRBJ2-7; possible D gene TRBD1, 6 bases. Germline values: CDR1 SSHAT, CDR2 FNYEAQ (reference sequence). This CDR3 is built from 13 residues. The CDR3 region is CASRSPQGEEQYF. The DNA of the CDR3 is TGTGCTAGCAGGTCACCACAGGGAGAAGAGCAGTACTTC.

The chain links TRBV4-1 to TRBJ2-5, with TRBD2 identical over 10 bases. Germline CDR1 and CDR2: MGHRA and YSYEKL. Trimming cost V 0 bases and J 7 bases; bases outside gene matches: 11. This CDR3 has 17 amino acids. CDR3 coding DNA: TGCGCCAGCAGCCAAGAAGGAGGGGCTAGCGGGAGAGGGACCCAGTACTTC. Translating it yields CASSQEGGASGRGTQYF.

The CDR3 DNA reads TGTGCCAGCAGTGAAAGGCACCAGCGCCTTGCCTACAATGAGCAGTTCTTC. The encoded protein is CASSERHQRLAYNEQFF. The gene calls are TRBV6-1 and TRBJ2-1; no firm D call. CDR1 is MNHNS and CDR2 is SASEGT in the germline V gene. Between the trimmed V and J ends, which lost 2 bases and 2 bases, there was a span of 16 bases. The CDR3 is 17 residues long.

V usage is TRBV5-1 and J usage is TRBJ1-3, with a tentative D call TRBD1 (6 bases). V gave up 4 bases and J gave up 2 bases, with 10 bases separating them. Germline V gives CDR1 SGHRS, CDR2 YFSETQ. This CDR3 contains 14 residues. The CDR3 nucleotides read TGCGCCAGCAGCGTTGGGACAACTGGAAACACCATATATTTT. Translated: CASSVGTTGNTIYF.

This chain connects TRBV2 to TRBJ2-7, with D maybe TRBD1 (6 bases). The germline V gene encodes CDR1 SNHLY and CDR2 FYNNEI. CDR3 length: 12 residues. Deletions cut 5 bases from V and 9 bases from J, with 14 bases between. CDR3 in amino acids: CASSSGQTRQYF. As DNA, the CDR3 is TGTGCCAGCAGTTCTGGACAGACAAGGCAGTACTTC.

This clone was found once. The V gene is TRBV7-6, the J gene TRBJ2-7, with 10 nucleotides matching TRBD1. This CDR3 has 14 residues. V lost 4 bases and J lost 6; bases outside the gene matches: 6. The germline gives CDR1 SGHVS, CDR2 FNYEAQ. CDR3 in DNA: TGTGCCAGCAGCTCCCGGGACAGGGGTGCCGAGCAGTACTTC. Protein sequence: CASSSRDRGAEQYF.

The rearrangement joins TRBV30 to TRBJ2-2; 7 bases map to TRBD2. V lost 2 bases and J lost 7; bases outside the gene matches: 1. The CDR3 spans 12 residues. Germline CDR1 and CDR2: GTSNPN and SVGIG (reference sequence). This chain's CDR3 is CAWSRGVGELFF. In DNA, the CDR3 is TGTGCCTGGAGTCGGGGGGTCGGGGAGCTGTTTTTT.

This chain uses TRBV6-5 with TRBJ1-5; D is uncertain. Germline CDR1 and CDR2: MNHEY and SVGAGI. Trimming took 6 bases from V and 6 from J, leaving 12 bases between them. The CDR3 sequence is 13 residues long. Here the CDR3 reads CASRDRAGQPQHF. The CDR3 bases are TGTGCCAGCAGGGACCGGGCTGGTCAGCCCCAGCATTTT.

The J gene is TRBJ1-4, the V gene TRBV2; D is uncertain. V was trimmed by 4 bases and J by 8 bases, leaving 14 bases between them. The germline gives CDR1 SNHLY, CDR2 FYNNEI. This CDR3 is 14 amino acids long. The CDR3 bases are TGTGCCAGCAGTGTAGGCACGGGTGGAGAAAAACTGTTTTTT. Protein: CASSVGTGGEKLFF. Together with reference TRBV2 and TRBJ1-4, the CDR3 gives the full variable domain: EPEVTQTPSHQVTQMGQEVILRCVPISNHLYFYWYRQILGQKVEFLVSFYNNEISEKSEIFDDQFSVERPDGSNFTLKIRSTKLEDSAMYFCASSVGTGGEKLFFGSGTQLSVL.

This chain links TRBV30 with TRBJ2-7; D not certain. The CDR3 runs to 14 residues. V was cut by 3 bases and J by 0 bases, with 12 bases left in between. Germline CDR1 GTSNPN, CDR2 SVGIG (reference sequence). The CDR3 DNA reads as TGTGCCTGGAGCGGCATCACTTTCTCCTACGAGCAGTACTTC. As protein: CAWSGITFSYEQYF.

This rearrangement joins TRBV6-6 to TRBJ2-7; either TRBD1 or TRBD2 may supply D (6 bases each). The CDR3 has 14 amino acids. Trimming cost V 4 bases and J 7 bases, with 17 bases left between them. Germline CDR1 reads MNHNY; CDR2 reads SVGAGI (reference sequence). This chain's CDR3 is CASSSPGGAEEQYF. In nucleotides, the CDR3 is TGTGCCAGCAGTTCCCCCGGGGGCGCGGAAGAGCAGTACTTC.